This paragraph reports one T cell receptor (beta chain). No antigen is known for it. No much larger clonotype is one base removed from it; base qualities were not supplied. CD8 naive samples were obtained by positive selection for CCR7 among CD45RO-negative cells, yielding a CD45RA+CCR7+ population from which TemRA cells were excluded. Donors were healthy HIV-negative adults with no recently reported acute infections or vaccinations. Every donor was a Caucasian adult residing in Nashville, Tennessee, USA. Blood was obtained by leukapheresis, after which PBMCs were separated by Ficoll-Histopaque density gradient centrifugation and cryopreserved in liquid nitrogen vapor phase. Purity and quantity of every magnetically sorted T cell population were checked by analytical flow cytometry. Genomic DNA was isolated from every sorted fraction and measured by UV absorbance on a Nanodrop 2000c. V drops 7 bases and J drops 0 bases, leaving 10 bases in between. CDR1 is given as SGDLS and CDR2 as YYNGEE, both from the germline V gene. CDR3 length: 13 amino acids, cysteine to phenylalanine. Only the CDR3 DNA is retained, 39 bases long and in frame from the first base.

This sample was taken from a study of shared clonotypes between healthy human individuals (dated by TCRdb to about 2020). For the wider study: The cohort included a few men and two women between 18 and 49 years of age. Per donor, three plates each were used for CD4 naive and CD4 memory, two for CD8 naive, and one for CD8 memory. To estimate repertoire size and how much clonotype sharing occurs between individuals, the study deeply sequenced the blood TCR repertoires of roughly 5 healthy adults. Libraries were prepared and TCR repertoires were sequenced by different laboratories using diverse techniques, in order to increase sequencing depth and limit assay-specific biases. Per donor, leukapheresis produced somewhere between about 0.94 and 9 billion PBMCs. What the research found in general, with its limitations: Sampling was limited to blood, and TCR repertoires in tissue likely differ from TCR repertoires in blood. Clonotypes shared by all four sorted-subset donors showed higher generation probabilities than non-shared clonotypes. Around 5.4% of naive CD4, 3% to 3.5% of naive CD8, approximately 2% of memory CD4, and 0.4% of memory CD8 clonotypes were shared across a few donors. The small number of donors limited the genetic and exposure-history diversity represented. Naive subsets generally had larger estimated clonotype richness than memory subsets. Incomplete sequencing was indicated by rarefaction of sorted-subset datasets, despite the large sequencing depth. Pairwise subsampling indicated that sequencing depth was expected to affect the degree of clonotype sharing among donors.

TCR CDR3 regions were amplified from genomic DNA by multiplex PCR using the deep immunoSEQ assay. For each cell subset, the extracted genomic DNA was distributed evenly across all wells of several immunoSEQ 96-well plates, and each plate served as one replicate. Each replicate PCR for sorted subsets received about 220 ng genomic DNA, equal to about 29,000 T cell genomes. The purified libraries were quantified using a Qubit 3.0 fluorometer, sized with a Bioanalyzer 2100, and then quantified again using the KAPA Library Quantification kit. Every immunoSEQ 96-well plate was sequenced on a separate single-read 150-cycle Illumina NextSeq 550 flow cell. The source study handled its data this way. The immunoSEQ output contained only junctional sequences without quality scores, so filtering could not match that applied to full-length reads. To assign V/J genes and CDR3, sequences were annotated using PyIR, a Python wrapper for IgBLAST v1.9, with IMGT germline references. Reads were removed for weak V/J assignments (E-value above 1e-6), missing CDR3, stop codons, out-of-frame junctions, or ambiguous translated residues. V3J clonotypes were defined as sequences sharing the same inferred V gene, J gene, and CDR3 amino acid sequence. The percentage overlap between two repertoires was calculated by dividing the number of shared unique clonotypes by the size of the smaller repertoire. RTK rarefaction, the Chao1 estimator, and Recon v2.1 estimates of unobserved clonotypes were used to assess repertoire richness. For all TCRbeta clonotypes obtained by the gDNA method from four donors, generation probabilities were computed with OLGA. As stored in TCRdb, this immuneACCESS dataset retains in-frame rearrangements with V and J assigned. A fraction of the clones does not appear; measured against another copy, unresolved V genes explain less than half of the discrepancy, and the remainder lacks a known reason. The V and J calls and clone size are taken from that table; D and trimming were inferred from the DNA. The sample table records around 1.9 million clones; roughly 91% of these occur just once. About 1.5% of the sample is taken by the ten largest.

This receptor was identified in a man between 18 and 35 years old in good health. Some clones in this sample may be carry-over from other donors' samples. The chain was built from TRBV9 and TRBJ1-1; no D gene call is confident. The sample taken for sequencing was naive CD8+ T cells from PBMCs. What this sample's cell subset or site label stands for: CD45RA+CCR7+. The sequence in DNA is TGTGCCAGCTCAATTGACCTGAACACTGAAGCTTTCTTT. Translated, it gives CASSIDLNTEAFF. The reference TRBV9 and TRBJ1-1 proteins fill in what lies around the CDR3, so the full variable domain reads DSGVTQTPKHLITATGQRVTLRCSPRSGDLSVYWYQQSLDQGLQFLIQYYNGEERAKGNILERFSAQQFPDLHSELNLSSLELGDSALYFCASSIDLNTEAFFGQGTRLTVV.